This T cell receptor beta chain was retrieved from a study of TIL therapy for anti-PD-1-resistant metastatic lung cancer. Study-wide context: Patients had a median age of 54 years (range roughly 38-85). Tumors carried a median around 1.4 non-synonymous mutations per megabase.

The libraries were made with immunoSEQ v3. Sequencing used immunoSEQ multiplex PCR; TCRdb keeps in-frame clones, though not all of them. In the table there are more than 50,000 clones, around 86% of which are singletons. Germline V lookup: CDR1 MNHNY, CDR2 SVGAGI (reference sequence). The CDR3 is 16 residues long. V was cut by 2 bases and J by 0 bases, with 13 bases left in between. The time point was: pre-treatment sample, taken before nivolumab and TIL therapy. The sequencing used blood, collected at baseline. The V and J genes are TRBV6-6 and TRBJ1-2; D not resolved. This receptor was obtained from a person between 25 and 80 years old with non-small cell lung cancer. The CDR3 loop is CASSYDAVSPNYGYTF. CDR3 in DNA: TGTGCCAGCAGTTACGATGCGGTTAGCCCTAACTATGGCTACACCTTC.